This TCR beta chain came from a study of blood T cell repertoires in COVID-19 (dated by TCRdb to 2019 to 2021). Some background on the complete study: The collaborator samples originated in the United States, Italy and Spain and spanned the acute and convalescent phases of COVID-19. The sample metadata nearly always contained a de-identified subject ID, COVID-19 status, age in years and sex. The prospective study material was composed of cDNA or gDNA derived from T cells, B-cell-depleted T cells, or PBMCs. Subjects who had been exposed to COVID-19, were actively infected with it, or had recovered from it provided the deeply sampled blood TCRbeta repertoires that made up the dataset. Samples came from the ongoing ImmuneRACE study (first 160 participants) plus 1,254 subjects from 6 global collaborators. The repertoires were made available in a free public database intended to serve as a resource for research on the immune response to SARS-CoV-2. Where available, HLA class I and class II types were obtained from metadata supplied by the sample provider rather than from assay-based typing. What the study reported, not specific to this receptor: How much clinical and demographic metadata was included differed by source and by participant, and the metadata was provided uncurated.

The V and J ends are trimmed by 0 bases and 3 bases, leaving 12 bases between them. The CDR3, from cysteine to phenylalanine, totals 16 residues. Only the CDR3 part of the read is kept: 48 bases, read in frame from the first base. The germline V gene sets CDR1 to SGDLS and CDR2 to YYNGEE. Whole blood was collected in K2EDTA tubes by collaborating institutions according to the institutions' own protocols. For TCRbeta analysis, collaborators shipped samples as frozen whole blood, isolated PBMCs, or DNA extracted from either of those sample types. TCRbeta CDR3 regions were amplified from genomic DNA by means of the immunoSEQ Assay, a bias-controlled multiplex PCR. The published analysis was carried out like this. Within the assay, amplification of reference gene primers was used to estimate how many nucleated cells each sample contained. Sequence reads were collapsed and filtered to measure the absolute abundance of every unique TCRbeta CDR3 rearrangement. For each sample, productive Simpson clonality was calculated as the square root of Simpson's diversity index across productive rearrangements. The immuneACCESS repertoire file appears here via TCRdb, limited to in-frame rearrangements. These files lack a portion of the clones; in checked studies, under half of the deficit traces to unresolved V genes, and the cause of the others is not known. V, J and clone size were drawn from that table, and D and trimming were deduced from the DNA. Present in this sample are approximately 94,000 clones, roughly 80% of which were seen just once. The ten largest account for approximately 24% of the sample.

On this clone: Its antigen is unknown. No much larger clonotype is one base removed from it; base qualities were not supplied.

The receptor's source is a human donor in a cohort sampled during active COVID-19. The sample consisted of peripheral blood. The rearranged chain carries TRBV9 and TRBJ2-2, with TRBD2 tentatively as D gene (6 bases match). The encoded CDR3 is CASSVEGDWDTGELFF. Here is the DNA: TGTGCCAGCAGCGTAGAAGGGGACTGGGACACCGGGGAGCTGTTTTTT.